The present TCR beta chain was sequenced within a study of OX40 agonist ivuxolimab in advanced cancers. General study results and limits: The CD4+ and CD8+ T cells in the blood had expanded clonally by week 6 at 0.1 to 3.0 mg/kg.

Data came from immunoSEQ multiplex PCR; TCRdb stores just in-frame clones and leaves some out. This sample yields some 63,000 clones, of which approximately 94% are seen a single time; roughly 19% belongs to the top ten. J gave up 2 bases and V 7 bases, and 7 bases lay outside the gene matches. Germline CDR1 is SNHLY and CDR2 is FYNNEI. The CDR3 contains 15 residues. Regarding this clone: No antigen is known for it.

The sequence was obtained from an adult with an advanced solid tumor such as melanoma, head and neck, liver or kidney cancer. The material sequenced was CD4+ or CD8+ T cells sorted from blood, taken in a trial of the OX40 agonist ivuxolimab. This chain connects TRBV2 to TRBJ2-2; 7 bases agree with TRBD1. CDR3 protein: CASIGRGRNTGELFF. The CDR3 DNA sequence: TGTGCCAGCATAGGAAGGGGGCGCAACACCGGGGAGCTGTTTTTT.